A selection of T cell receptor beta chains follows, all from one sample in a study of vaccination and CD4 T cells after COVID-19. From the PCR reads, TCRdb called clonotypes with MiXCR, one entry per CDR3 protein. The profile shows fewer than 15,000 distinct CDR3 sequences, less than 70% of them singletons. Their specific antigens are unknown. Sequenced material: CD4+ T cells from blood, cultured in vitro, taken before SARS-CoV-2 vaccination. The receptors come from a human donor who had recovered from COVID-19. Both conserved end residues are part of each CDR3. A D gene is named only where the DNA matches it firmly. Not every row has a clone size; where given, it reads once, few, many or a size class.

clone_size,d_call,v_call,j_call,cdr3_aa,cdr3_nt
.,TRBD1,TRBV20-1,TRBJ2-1,CSASTDRGHNEQFF,TGCAGTGCTAGTACGGACAGGGGCCACAATGAGCAGTTCTTC
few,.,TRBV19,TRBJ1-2,CASTLQGNNWIGYGYTF,TGTGCCAGTACCCTTCAAGGTAATAACTGGATTGGCTATGGCTACACCTTC
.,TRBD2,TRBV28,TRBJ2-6,CASSPPLGGKASGANVLTF,TGTGCCAGCAGTCCCCCCCTCGGGGGGAAAGCCTCTGGGGCCAACGTCCTGACTTTC
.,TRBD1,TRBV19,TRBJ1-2,CASSLRTGTNYGYTF,TGTGCCAGTAGTCTTCGGACAGGGACTAACTATGGCTACACCTTC
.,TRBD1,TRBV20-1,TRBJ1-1,CSASTTGVGTEAFF,TGCAGTGCTAGTACAACAGGGGTGGGCACTGAAGCTTTCTTT
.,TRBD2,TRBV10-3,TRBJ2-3,CAATSGSHSTDTQYF,TGTGCCGCCACTAGCGGGAGCCATAGCACAGATACGCAGTATTTT
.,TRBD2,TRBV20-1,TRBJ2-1,CSAKPGAGSYNEQFF,TGCAGTGCTAAACCCGGAGCGGGGTCCTACAATGAGCAGTTCTTC
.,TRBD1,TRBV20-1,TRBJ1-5,CSARTGGNQPQHF,TGCAGTGCTAGGACAGGGGGCAATCAGCCCCAGCATTTT
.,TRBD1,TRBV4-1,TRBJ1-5,CASSQSLQGANQPQHF,TGCGCCAGCAGCCAATCCCTACAGGGGGCGAATCAGCCCCAGCATTTT
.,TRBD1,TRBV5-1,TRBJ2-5,CASSPINSGQGRGETQYF,TGCGCCAGCAGCCCCATTAATTCCGGACAGGGCAGGGGAGAGACCCAGTACTTC
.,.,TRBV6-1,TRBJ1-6,CASTPGTPRNSPLHF,TGTGCCAGCACCCCCGGGACCCCGAGGAATTCACCCCTCCACTTT
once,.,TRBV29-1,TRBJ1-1,CSVDPLPGAGAFF,TGCAGCGTTGATCCTCTTCCAGGGGCAGGAGCTTTCTTT
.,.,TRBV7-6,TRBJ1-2,CASSSTPRGALGGYTF,TGTGCCAGCAGCTCGACACCACGGGGGGCGCTTGGAGGCTACACCTTC
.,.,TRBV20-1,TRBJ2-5,CSAQPPGAVQETQYF,TGCAGTGCTCAACCCCCCGGGGCGGTCCAAGAGACCCAGTACTTC
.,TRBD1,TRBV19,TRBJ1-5,CASRETYRGRVNQPQHF,TGTGCCAGTAGAGAAACTTACAGGGGGCGCGTAAATCAGCCCCAGCATTTT
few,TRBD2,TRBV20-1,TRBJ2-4,CSARDLREGINIQYF,TGCAGTGCTAGAGATTTACGGGAGGGAATAAACATTCAGTACTTC
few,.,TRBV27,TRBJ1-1,CASSLRQGNTEAFF,TGTGCCAGCAGTTTGAGGCAGGGGAACACTGAAGCTTTCTTT
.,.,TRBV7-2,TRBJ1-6,CASSLERGHSPLHF,TGTGCCAGCAGCTTAGAACGGGGACACTCACCCCTCCACTTT
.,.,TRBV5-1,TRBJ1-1,CASSMTRKNTEAFF,TGCGCCAGCAGCATGACAAGAAAGAACACTGAAGCTTTCTTT
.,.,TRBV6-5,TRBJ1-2,CASSYSGGDGYTF,TGTGCCAGCAGTTACTCCGGGGGGGATGGCTACACCTTC
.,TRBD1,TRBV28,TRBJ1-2,CASAPGQRYGYTF,TGTGCCAGCGCGCCGGGACAGAGATATGGCTACACCTTC
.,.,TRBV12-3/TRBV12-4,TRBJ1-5,CASRTSQGPNQPQHF,TGTGCCAGCCGCACTTCCCAGGGCCCCAATCAGCCCCAGCATTTT
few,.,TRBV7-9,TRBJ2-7,CASSLGDASEQYF,TGTGCCAGCAGCTTAGGGGACGCCTCCGAGCAGTACTTC
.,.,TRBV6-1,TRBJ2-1,CASWSSYNEQFF,TGTGCCAGCTGGAGCTCCTACAATGAGCAGTTCTTC
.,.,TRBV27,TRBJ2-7,CASSIVGSRSYEQYF,TGTGCCAGCAGCATCGTTGGGAGCAGATCCTACGAGCAGTACTTC
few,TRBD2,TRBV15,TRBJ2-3,CATSRDLGGGTTDTQYF,TGTGCCACCAGCAGAGATCTCGGCGGGGGGACCACAGATACGCAGTATTTT
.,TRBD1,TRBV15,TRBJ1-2,CATSKTGGRYGYTF,TGTGCCACCAGCAAGACAGGGGGCCGCTATGGCTACACCTTC
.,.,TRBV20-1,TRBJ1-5,CSASLGNSNQPQHF,TGCAGTGCTAGCCTGGGGAATAGCAATCAGCCCCAGCATTTT
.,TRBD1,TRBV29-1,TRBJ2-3,CSAGEGGDTQYF,TGCAGCGCCGGGGAAGGGGGCGATACGCAGTATTTT
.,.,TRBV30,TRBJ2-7,CAWSALSGAYEQYF,TGTGCCTGGAGTGCCCTCTCAGGGGCCTACGAGCAGTACTTC
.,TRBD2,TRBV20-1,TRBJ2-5,CSASSSGRALETQYF,TGCAGTGCTTCCTCTAGCGGGAGGGCCCTAGAGACCCAGTACTTC
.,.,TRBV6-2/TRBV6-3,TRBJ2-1,CASSDARGSYNEQFF,TGTGCCAGCAGTGACGCCCGGGGTTCCTACAATGAGCAGTTCTTC
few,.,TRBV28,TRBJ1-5,CAIRAGGNQPQHF,TGTGCCATAAGAGCAGGGGGCAATCAGCCCCAGCATTTT
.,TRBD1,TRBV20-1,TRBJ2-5,CSATPGQWRTQYF,TGCAGTGCTACTCCGGGACAGTGGAGAACCCAGTACTTC
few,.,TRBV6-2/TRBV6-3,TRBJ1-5,CASRTTPGRTWDGNQPQHF,TGTGCCAGCAGGACAACTCCGGGCCGAACCTGGGATGGCAATCAGCCCCAGCATTTT
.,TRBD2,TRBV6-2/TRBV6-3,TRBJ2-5,CASTLRDYETQYF,TGTGCCAGCACCCTCCGGGACTACGAGACCCAGTACTTC
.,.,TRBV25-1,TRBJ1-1,CASSEFLNTEAFF,TGTGCCAGCAGTGAATTCTTGAACACTGAAGCTTTCTTT
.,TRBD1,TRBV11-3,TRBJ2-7,CASSDNRGPGTYEQYF,TGTGCCAGCAGCGATAACAGGGGGCCAGGGACCTACGAGCAGTACTTC
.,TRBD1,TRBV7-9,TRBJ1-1,CASSRSDRGRPEAFF,TGTGCCAGCAGTCGCTCTGACAGGGGGCGTCCTGAAGCTTTCTTT
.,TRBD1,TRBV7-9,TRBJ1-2,CASSQEGQKGRGYTF,TGTGCCAGCAGCCAAGAGGGACAGAAGGGCCGAGGCTACACCTTC
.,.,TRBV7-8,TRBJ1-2,CASSLAPGRVSGYTF,TGTGCCAGCAGCTTAGCGCCGGGGAGGGTGTCTGGCTACACCTTC
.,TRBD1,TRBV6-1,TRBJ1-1,CASTLRTGVTTEAFF,TGTGCCAGCACCCTAAGGACAGGTGTTACCACTGAAGCTTTCTTT
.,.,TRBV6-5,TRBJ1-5,CASSWAGASDQPQHF,TGTGCCAGCAGTTGGGCAGGGGCGTCAGATCAGCCCCAGCATTTT
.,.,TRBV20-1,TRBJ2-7,CSAIFGTATYEQYF,TGCAGTGCTATTTTCGGGACGGCCACCTACGAGCAGTACTTC
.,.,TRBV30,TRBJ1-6,CAWIGSGGDSPLHF,TGTGCCTGGATAGGATCTGGGGGTGATTCACCCCTCCACTTT
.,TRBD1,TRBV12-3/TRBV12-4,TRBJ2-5,CASRTGGFETQYF,TGTGCCAGCAGGACAGGGGGCTTCGAGACCCAGTACTTC
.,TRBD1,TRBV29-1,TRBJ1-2,CSVAGQGRIGGYTF,TGCAGCGTTGCCGGACAGGGACGCATAGGTGGCTACACCTTC
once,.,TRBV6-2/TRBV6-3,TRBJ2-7,CASSYGQSSYEQYF,TGTGCCAGCAGTTACGGACAGAGCTCCTACGAGCAGTACTTC
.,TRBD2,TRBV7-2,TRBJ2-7,CASSWGTSGIYEQYF,TGTGCCAGCAGCTGGGGGACTAGCGGGATATACGAGCAGTACTTC
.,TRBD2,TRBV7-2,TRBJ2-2,CASSLERGTRELFF,TGTGCCAGCAGCTTAGAGCGGGGGACCCGGGAGCTGTTTTTT
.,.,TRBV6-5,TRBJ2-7,CASSLGTYEQYF,TGTGCCAGCAGTTTGGGAACCTACGAGCAGTACTTC
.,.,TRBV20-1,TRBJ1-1,CSASTGEAFF,TGCAGTGCTAGCACAGGGGAAGCTTTCTTT
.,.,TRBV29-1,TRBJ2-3,CSVSQHTQYF,TGCAGCGTCTCGCAGCATACGCAGTATTTT
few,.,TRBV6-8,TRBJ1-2,CASSCWSYYGYTF,TGTGCCAGCAGTTGTTGGTCCTACTATGGCTACACCTTC